One sample yielded the 27 T cell receptor beta chains listed below, sequenced in a study of low-dose radiotherapy and immunotherapy resistance in tumors (dated by TCRdb to the early 2020s). The instrument was an Illumina MiniSeq. A roughly 22-cycle PCR with Phusion amplified the TCRs, pairing a constant-region primer with the adapter that was attached to the V primers. Clones were called with MiXCR by TCRdb after fastp trimmed the public reads at Q25, and only in-frame beta chains were retained. Rows with one shared CDR3 protein collapse into an entry with the most common genes and DNA. The sample records tens of thousands of distinct CDR3 sequences, 12% of which are singletons. The ten most abundant clones make up 6.2% of the sample. This specimen's time point label, per the study, means: before trial treatment. Sample: PBMCs, taken before treatment. Receptor source: a female donor with ovarian cancer.

V is TRBV10-3 and J is TRBJ2-3; no reliable D call. V was clipped by 10 bases and J by 4 bases, with 12 bases between them. The CDR3 is 12 residues long. Germline-derived CDR1 and CDR2 are ENHRY and SYGVKD. CDR3 coding DNA: TGTGCCACCAAAACGTCTGCAGATACGCAGTATTTT. Its protein is CATKTSADTQYF.

The rearrangement uses TRBV2 and TRBJ1-1, with D uncertain. The CDR3 is 14 residues long. V was cut by 6 bases and J by 4 bases, with 15 bases left in between. The germline V gene encodes CDR1 SNHLY and CDR2 FYNNEI. The CDR3 bases are TGTGCCAGCAGCCCCGTACGGGGTTTCACTGAAGCTTTCTTT. This gives the protein CASSPVRGFTEAFF.

This clonotype was seen many times. The chain has TRBV2 and TRBJ2-6; 8 nucleotides align to TRBD1. The V segment lost 6 bases and the J segment 4 bases; nucleotides outside the gene matches: 5. The CDR3 loop spans 15 amino acids. Germline CDR1 reads SNHLY; CDR2 reads FYNNEI. CDR3 sequence: CASSETGVGANVLTF. In DNA form, the CDR3 reads TGTGCCAGCAGCGAGACAGGGGTCGGGGCCAACGTCCTGACTTTC.

This clonotype was seen at least ten times. The CDR3 region is CASSSTGTSYSTDTQYF. The CDR3 coding sequence is TGTGCCAGCAGCTCGACCGGGACTAGCTATAGCACAGATACGCAGTATTTT. The rearrangement links TRBV13 to TRBJ2-3; 9 bases match TRBD2. Germline trimming cut 4 bases from V and 0 bases from J; bases unmatched to any gene: 8. This CDR3 region has 17 residues. Germline CDR1 reads PRHDT; CDR2 reads FYEKMQ (reference sequence).

The table lists this clonotype with many counts. The CDR3 DNA reads as TGTGCCAGCAGCCCAGGGACGGGGAAGGCGCTGGGCACTGAAGCTTTCTTT. Encoded protein: CASSPGTGKALGTEAFF. The V call is TRBV28, the J call TRBJ1-1, with D maybe TRBD1 (5 bases). Germline assignment: CDR1 MDHEN and CDR2 SYDVKM. The CDR3 totals 17 residues. Trimming removed 6 bases at V and 4 bases at J, with 24 bases between.

This clonotype was observed many times. One end of the junction is discordant with germline, which a read error may explain. V and J are TRBV5-1 and TRBJ2-1, with TRBD1 identical over 8 bases. The CDR3 has 16 residues. The germline gives CDR1 SGHRS, CDR2 YFSETQ. CDR3 loop: CASSSAGTGDYNEQFF. The CDR3 region has the DNA TGTGCCAGCAGCTCCGCCGGGACAGGAGACTACAATGAGCAGTTCTTC. The full variable domain, its missing parts supplied by reference TRBV5-1 and TRBJ2-1, is KAGVTQTPRYLIKTRGQQVTLSCSPISGHRSVSWYQQTPGQGLQFLFEYFSETQRNKGNFPGRFSGRQFSNSRSEMNVSTLELGDSALYLCASSSAGTGDYNEQFFGPGTRLTVL.

This clonotype has at least ten counts. The chain links TRBV27 to TRBJ2-2, with D maybe TRBD2 (5 bases). CDR1 is MNHEY, CDR2 SMNVEV, per germline (reference sequence). Trimming cost V 2 bases and J 4 bases, with 8 bases left between them. The CDR3 contains 14 residues. The CDR3 loop reads CASSLRGSTGELFF. CDR3 DNA: TGTGCCAGCAGTTTAAGAGGGTCCACCGGGGAGCTGTTTTTT.

This clonotype appeared many times. The rearrangement uses TRBV18 and TRBJ1-4; TRBD1 aligns across 7 bases. The V gene's germline CDR1 is KGHSH and CDR2 LQKENI. The CDR3 consists of 17 residues. V lost 3 bases, J lost 0 bases, and 7 bases stayed unmatched. This CDR3 reads CASSPWDSGATNEKLFF. For the CDR3, the DNA is TGTGCCAGCTCACCCTGGGACAGCGGTGCAACTAATGAAAAACTGTTTTTT.

With respect to this clonotype: This is likely an artifact of a read error, given a far larger clone one base away. This rearrangement joins TRBV4-1 to TRBJ2-7; D is tentatively TRBD1 or TRBD2 (6 bases each). Looked up from germline, CDR1 is MGHRA and CDR2 is YSYEKL. V dropped 1 base and J dropped 7 bases, with 20 bases sitting between them. This CDR3 contains 16 residues. The CDR3 is CASSQGGAGSYNEQYF. The DNA of the CDR3 is TGCGCCAGCAGCCAAGGGGGGGCAGGGTCCTACAATGAGCAGTACTTC.

There are many counts of this clonotype. The V and J genes are TRBV6-1 and TRBJ2-1; D gene unclear. Trimming took 7 bases from V and 8 from J, leaving 6 bases between them. The CDR3 consists of 10 residues. Germline loops: CDR1 MNHNS, CDR2 SASEGT. The CDR3 region has the DNA TGTGCCAGCAACCACGATGAGCAGTTCTTC. Residues: CASNHDEQFF.

With regard to this clonotype: A read error likely explains this, since a far larger clone differs by one base. The chain joins TRBV4-2 to TRBJ2-7, with 8 bases aligning to TRBD2. Judging by the DNA end, TRBJ2-1 fits better; the J call may be wrong. The CDR3 is made up of 15 amino acids. CDR1 LGHNA and CDR2 YNFKEQ come from the germline V gene. The CDR3, as DNA: TGTGCCAGCAGCCTAAGCGGGAGCTCCTACAATGTGCAGTTCTTC. It yields the protein CASSLSGSSYNVQFF.

This clonotype was observed at least ten times. The J gene is TRBJ2-4, the V gene TRBV27; 8 nucleotides align to TRBD2. The germline V gene has CDR1 MNHEY and CDR2 SMNVEV (reference sequence). The CDR3 runs 17 residues. Trimming at V came to 3 bases and at J to 6 bases, leaving 13 bases not matched to a gene. CDR3 loop: CASSLVGSGGIGNIQYF. For the CDR3, the DNA is TGTGCCAGCAGTTTGGTCGGCTCGGGGGGGATTGGAAACATTCAGTACTTC.

Remarks on this clonotype: This likely stems from a read error, as it lies one base from a far larger clone. The chain is built from TRBV2 and TRBJ2-1; 7 bases match TRBD1. Germline V gene sequence: CDR1 SNHLY, CDR2 FYNNEI. CDR3 size: 14 residues. V lost 1 base to trimming and J lost 10 bases; unmatched junction nucleotides: 7. The CDR3 DNA reads as TGTGCCAGCAGTGAAGACAGGGGTGCCCACGAGCAGTTCTTC. Protein product: CASSEDRGAHEQFF. Full variable domain (outside the CDR3, taken from reference TRBV2 and TRBJ2-1): EPEVTQTPSHQVTQMGQEVILRCVPISNHLYFYWYRQILGQKVEFLVSFYNNEISEKSEIFDDQFSVERPDGSNFTLKIRSTKLEDSAMYFCASSEDRGAHEQFFGPGTRLTVL.

This clonotype has a count of ten or more. The chain carries TRBV5-1 and TRBJ2-7; 8 bases map to TRBD1. The V and J ends lost 4 bases and 6 bases, in that order; junction bases with no gene match: 3. The CDR3 covers 12 residues. Per germline, CDR1 SGHRS and CDR2 YFSETQ. In DNA form, the CDR3 reads TGCGCCAGCAGCCAAGACAGGGGCGAGCAGTACTTC. It yields the protein CASSQDRGEQYF.

This clonotype was observed a few times. The rearrangement uses TRBV28 and TRBJ2-1; 8 nucleotides match TRBD2. The CDR3 is 18 amino acids. Looked up from germline, CDR1 is MDHEN and CDR2 is SYDVKM. Trimming removed 4 bases from V and 0 bases from J; junction bases left unmatched: 11. The DNA of the CDR3 is TGTGCCAGCAGTTCTTACCGACTAGCGTCCAGCTCCTACAATGAGCAGTTCTTC. It translates to CASSSYRLASSSYNEQFF.

This clonotype was recorded at least ten times. V usage is TRBV18 and J usage is TRBJ1-4; TRBD1 matches at 7 bases. Trimming took 4 bases from V and 1 from J; bases not matched to a gene: 6. Germline CDR1 and CDR2: KGHSH and LQKENI. The CDR3 has 16 residues. Written as DNA, the CDR3 is TGTGCCAGCTCACGGGGGCGACAGGGAACTAATGAAAAACTGTTTTTT. Translating gives CASSRGRQGTNEKLFF.

This clonotype was detected many times. This chain connects TRBV28 to TRBJ2-1; D possibly uses TRBD1 or TRBD2 (5 bases each). CDR1 MDHEN and CDR2 SYDVKM come from the germline V gene. The CDR3 extends over 16 amino acids. V was trimmed by 8 bases and J by 0 bases, leaving 17 bases between them. In nucleotides, the CDR3 is TGTGCCAGCCATACCCGGGGACGGAGCTCCTACAATGAGCAGTTCTTC. Its translation is CASHTRGRSSYNEQFF.

The sample holds many counts of this clonotype. The chain is built from TRBV30 and TRBJ2-7; TRBD1 matches 7 bases. Germline V CDR1 and CDR2: GTSNPN, SVGIG (reference sequence). The CDR3 sequence is 14 residues long. V was clipped by 1 base and J by 6 bases; unmatched bases: 9. CDR3 sequence reads: CAWSGAGNRGEQYF. The CDR3 nucleotides are TGTGCCTGGAGTGGGGCAGGCAACAGGGGCGAGCAGTACTTC.

In this sample, this clonotype is medium-sized (0.01 to 0.1%). CDR3 loop: CASKTLGTDEQFF. The CDR3 DNA reads as TGTGCCAGCAAAACCCTAGGGACGGATGAGCAGTTCTTC. This chain joins TRBV5-4 and TRBJ2-1; D tentatively reads TRBD1 or TRBD2 (5 bases each). The CDR3 runs 13 residues. Germline V gene sequence: CDR1 SGHNT, CDR2 YYREEE (reference sequence). The ends were cut back, 6 bases at V and 8 bases at J, with 15 bases in the middle.

In its sample, this clonotype was seen many times. As DNA, the CDR3 is TGTGCCTGGAGTGTAGACAGGGGGCCGTTCTTC. Translating it yields CAWSVDRGPFF. This sequence joins TRBV30 and TRBJ2-1; 10 nucleotides line up with TRBD1. The CDR3 runs 11 residues. Germline CDR1 GTSNPN, CDR2 SVGIG (reference sequence). V trimming: 0 bases; J trimming: 15 bases; junction bases outside the gene matches: 2.

This clonotype was seen ten or more times. This rearrangement joins TRBV6-6 to TRBJ2-2; D possibly matches TRBD1 or TRBD2 (5 bases each). V lost 3 bases to trimming and J lost 5 bases, with 16 bases between them. Per germline, CDR1 MNHNY and CDR2 SVGAGI (reference sequence). This CDR3 is built from 16 residues. DNA for the CDR3: TGTGCCAGCAGTTATATCTGGGGGTCAGAAACCGGGGAGCTGTTTTTT. Its translation: CASSYIWGSETGELFF.

There are many counts of this clonotype. The chain is built from TRBV2 and TRBJ2-1, with D possibly TRBD2 on 5 matching bases. Germline loops: CDR1 SNHLY, CDR2 FYNNEI. CDR3 length equals 14 residues. The V gene lost 4 bases and the J gene lost 0 bases, with 7 bases spanning the gap. CDR3 sequence (DNA): TGTGCCAGCAGTGCAACTAGCTCCTACAATGAGCAGTTCTTC. Its translation is CASSATSSYNEQFF.

This clonotype was recorded many times. The V call is TRBV3-1, the J call TRBJ1-4; 7 nucleotides align to TRBD1. CDR3 length equals 15 residues. The J segment lost 3 bases and the V segment lost 5 bases, leaving 6 bases of the junction unmatched. Germline-derived CDR1 and CDR2 are LGHDT and YNNKEL (reference sequence). CDR3 DNA sequence: TGTGCCAGCAGCACCCGACAGGGTTCTAATGAAAAACTGTTTTTT. As protein: CASSTRQGSNEKLFF.

This clonotype was detected many times. The J gene is TRBJ2-2, the V gene TRBV6-6; unclear D gene. The CDR3 loop spans 15 amino acids. Trimming left V 7 bases short and J 2 bases short, with 14 bases between. Per the germline V gene, CDR1 is MNHNY and CDR2 is SVGAGI (reference sequence). The CDR3 here is CASNPGPANTGELFF. CDR3 in DNA: TGTGCCAGCAACCCCGGCCCGGCCAACACCGGGGAGCTGTTTTTT.

This clonotype was recorded at least ten times. The chain couples TRBV18 to TRBJ1-6; no reliable D call. V gave up 3 bases and J gave up 5 bases, with 11 bases separating them. Germline V gene data show CDR1 as KGHSH and CDR2 as LQKENI. There are 15 residues in the CDR3. The CDR3 spells CASSPTRTNNSPLHF. Here the CDR3 DNA reads TGTGCCAGCTCACCGACACGTACTAATAATTCACCCCTCCACTTT.

This clonotype came up a few times. V and J are TRBV2 and TRBJ2-3, with 12 bases lining up with TRBD2. Germline assignment: CDR1 SNHLY and CDR2 FYNNEI. The V segment lost 4 bases and the J segment 5 bases; nucleotides outside the gene matches: 4. This CDR3 has 15 residues. The DNA of the CDR3 is TGTGCCAGCAGTGCTAGCGGGGGGGCGGTAGATACGCAGTATTTT. Protein product: CASSASGGAVDTQYF.

This clonotype was detected many times. This chain links TRBV10-2 with TRBJ2-7; the D is unclear. From germline, CDR1 is WSHSY and CDR2 SAAADI. Trimming shortened V by 4 bases and J by 6 bases, and 13 bases separated the two germline ends. This CDR3 region has 13 residues. The CDR3 protein is CASSAETSPEQYF. DNA for the CDR3: TGCGCCAGCAGTGCGGAGACATCCCCCGAGCAGTACTTC.